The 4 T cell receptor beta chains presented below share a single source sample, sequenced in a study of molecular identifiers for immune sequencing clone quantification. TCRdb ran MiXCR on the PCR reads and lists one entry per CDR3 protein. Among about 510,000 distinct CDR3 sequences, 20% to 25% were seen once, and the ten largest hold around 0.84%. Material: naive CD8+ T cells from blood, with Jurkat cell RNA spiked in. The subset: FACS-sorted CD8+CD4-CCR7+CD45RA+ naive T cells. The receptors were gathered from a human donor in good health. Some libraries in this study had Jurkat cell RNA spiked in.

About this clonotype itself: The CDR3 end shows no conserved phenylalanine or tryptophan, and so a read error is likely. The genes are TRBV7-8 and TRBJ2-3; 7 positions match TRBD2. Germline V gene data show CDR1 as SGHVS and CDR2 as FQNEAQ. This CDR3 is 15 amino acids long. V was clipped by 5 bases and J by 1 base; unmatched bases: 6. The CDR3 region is CASSLLGGGTDTQYS. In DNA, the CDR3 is TGTGCCAGCAGCCTCCTGGGGGGGGGCACAGATACGCAGTATTCT.

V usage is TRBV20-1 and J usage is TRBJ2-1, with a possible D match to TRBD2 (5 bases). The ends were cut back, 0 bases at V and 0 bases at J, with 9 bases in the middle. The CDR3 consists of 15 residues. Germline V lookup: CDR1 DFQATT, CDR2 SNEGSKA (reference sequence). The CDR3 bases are TGCAGTGCTAGAGATGTGGGGAGCTCCTACAATGAGCAGTTCTTC. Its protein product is CSARDVGSSYNEQFF.

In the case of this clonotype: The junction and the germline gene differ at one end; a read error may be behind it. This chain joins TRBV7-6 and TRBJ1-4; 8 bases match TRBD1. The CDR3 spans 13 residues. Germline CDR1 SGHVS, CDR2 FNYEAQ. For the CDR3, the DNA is TGTGCCAGCCGCGGGACAGGTGCCGAAAAACCGTTTTTT. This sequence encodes CASRGTGAEKPFF.

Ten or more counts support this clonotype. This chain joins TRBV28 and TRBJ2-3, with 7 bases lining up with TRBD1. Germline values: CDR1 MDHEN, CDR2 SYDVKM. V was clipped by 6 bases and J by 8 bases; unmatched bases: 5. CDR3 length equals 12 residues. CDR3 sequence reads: CASSSTGFTQYF. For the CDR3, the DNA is TGTGCCAGCAGCTCGACAGGGTTTACGCAGTATTTT.